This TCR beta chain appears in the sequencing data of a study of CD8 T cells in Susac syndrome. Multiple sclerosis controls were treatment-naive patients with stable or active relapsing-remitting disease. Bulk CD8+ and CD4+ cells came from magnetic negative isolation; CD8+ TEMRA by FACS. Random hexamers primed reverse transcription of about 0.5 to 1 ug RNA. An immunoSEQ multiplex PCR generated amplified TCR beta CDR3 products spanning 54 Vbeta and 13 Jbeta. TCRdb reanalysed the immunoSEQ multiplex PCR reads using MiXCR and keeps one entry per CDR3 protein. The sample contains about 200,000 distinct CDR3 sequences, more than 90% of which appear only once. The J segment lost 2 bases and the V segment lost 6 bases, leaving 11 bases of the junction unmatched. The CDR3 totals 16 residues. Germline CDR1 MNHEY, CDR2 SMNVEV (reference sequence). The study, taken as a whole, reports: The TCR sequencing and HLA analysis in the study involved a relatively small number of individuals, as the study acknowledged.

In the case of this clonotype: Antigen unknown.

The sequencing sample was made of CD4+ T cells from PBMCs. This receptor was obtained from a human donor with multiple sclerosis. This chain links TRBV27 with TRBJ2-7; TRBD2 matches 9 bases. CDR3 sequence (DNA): TGTGCCAGCAGCCGAAGGGCGGGAGGGCCGCCCTACGAGCAGTACTTC. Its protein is CASSRRAGGPPYEQYF.